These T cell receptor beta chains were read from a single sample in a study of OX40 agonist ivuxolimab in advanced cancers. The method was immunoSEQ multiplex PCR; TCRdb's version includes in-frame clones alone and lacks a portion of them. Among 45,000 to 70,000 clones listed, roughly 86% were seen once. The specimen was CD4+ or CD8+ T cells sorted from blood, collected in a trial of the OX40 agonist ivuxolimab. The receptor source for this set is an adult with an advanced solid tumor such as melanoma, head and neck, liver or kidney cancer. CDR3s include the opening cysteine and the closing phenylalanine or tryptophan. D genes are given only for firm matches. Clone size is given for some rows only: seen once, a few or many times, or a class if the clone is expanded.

cdr3_aa: CASGKDRAIMNTEAFF
cdr3_nt: TGTGCCAGCGGGAAGGATAGGGCCATTATGAACACTGAAGCTTTCTTT
j_call: TRBJ1-1
v_call: TRBV2
d_call: NA
clone_size: NA

cdr3_aa: CAWSMRALSTDTQYF
cdr3_nt: TGTGCCTGGAGTATGCGGGCCCTTAGCACAGATACGCAGTATTTT
j_call: TRBJ2-3
v_call: TRBV30
d_call: NA
clone_size: NA

cdr3_aa: CASSSIMDTQYF
cdr3_nt: TGCGCCAGCAGCTCGATCATGGATACGCAGTATTTT
j_call: TRBJ2-3
v_call: TRBV5-1
d_call: NA
clone_size: NA

cdr3_aa: CASSQVNTDTQYF
cdr3_nt: TGTGCCAGCAGCCAAGTTAACACAGATACGCAGTATTTT
j_call: TRBJ2-3
v_call: TRBV14
d_call: NA
clone_size: NA

cdr3_aa: CASSAGAAADTQYF
cdr3_nt: TGCGCCAGCAGTGCAGGGGCTGCGGCAGATACGCAGTATTTT
j_call: TRBJ2-3
v_call: TRBV10-1
d_call: NA
clone_size: NA

cdr3_aa: CASSSVGRRREAFF
cdr3_nt: TGTGCCAGCAGCTCGGTGGGCAGGAGACGTGAAGCTTTCTTT
j_call: TRBJ1-1
v_call: TRBV6-1
d_call: NA
clone_size: NA

cdr3_aa: CASSLGHASSGNTIYF
cdr3_nt: TGCGCCAGCAGCTTGGGGCACGCGAGCTCTGGAAACACCATATATTTT
j_call: TRBJ1-3
v_call: TRBV5-1
d_call: NA
clone_size: NA

cdr3_aa: CASSLPGPSQETQYF
cdr3_nt: TGCGCCAGCAGCCTGCCGGGACCCAGCCAAGAGACCCAGTACTTC
j_call: TRBJ2-5
v_call: TRBV5-1
d_call: NA
clone_size: NA

cdr3_aa: CASSQDGRRGPTDTQYF
cdr3_nt: TGCGCCAGCAGCCAAGATGGGAGAAGGGGGCCCACAGATACGCAGTATTTT
j_call: TRBJ2-3
v_call: TRBV4-1
d_call: TRBD1
clone_size: once

cdr3_aa: CASSPSLGAGNQPQHF
cdr3_nt: TGTGCCAGCAGCCCCTCGCTGGGGGCCGGCAATCAGCCCCAGCATTTT
j_call: TRBJ1-5
v_call: TRBV28
d_call: NA
clone_size: NA

cdr3_aa: CASSEAGRGELYEQYF
cdr3_nt: TGTGCCAGCAGTGAAGCGGGTCGGGGGGAGTTATACGAGCAGTACTTC
j_call: TRBJ2-7
v_call: TRBV2
d_call: TRBD2
clone_size: few

cdr3_aa: CAIRPGTANTEAFF
cdr3_nt: TGTGCCATCAGACCCGGGACAGCGAACACTGAAGCTTTCTTT
j_call: TRBJ1-1
v_call: TRBV10-3
d_call: TRBD1
clone_size: NA